The sample holds many counts of the clone carrying this TCR beta chain. Its matching antigen is unknown. The CDR3 has 14 amino acids. CDR1 and CDR2 (germline): SNHLY, FYNNEI. Trimming at V came to 5 bases and at J to 2 bases, leaving 5 bases not matched to a gene. This specimen comes from a study of CD8+CD57+ T cells in acquired aplastic anemia. Overall study context: When averaged, DNA from sorted CD4+ and CD8+ cells came to around 3.1 ug. The study's findings and limits: Patients did not significantly differ from controls in CD8+ Simpson's diversity.

Genomic DNA templated the TCR beta VDJ and CDR3 profiling. TCRdb re-called the reads with MiXCR, one entry per CDR3 protein. This table holds around 180,000 distinct CDR3 sequences, about half found once. Before being chosen for sequencing, patients had shown CD8+CD57+ cell expansion by flow cytometry. The blood sampling took place in patients who had so far received no therapy. V is TRBV2 and J is TRBJ2-5; TRBD1 matches 7 bases. Sequencing was carried out using sorted CD4+, CD8+, or CD8+CD57+ T cells (not recorded which) from PBMCs. The clonotype was recovered from a human donor with aplastic anemia. The CDR3 region is CASSLRQGQETQYF. The CDR3 coding sequence is TGTGCCAGCAGTCTCCGACAGGGACAAGAGACCCAGTACTTC.